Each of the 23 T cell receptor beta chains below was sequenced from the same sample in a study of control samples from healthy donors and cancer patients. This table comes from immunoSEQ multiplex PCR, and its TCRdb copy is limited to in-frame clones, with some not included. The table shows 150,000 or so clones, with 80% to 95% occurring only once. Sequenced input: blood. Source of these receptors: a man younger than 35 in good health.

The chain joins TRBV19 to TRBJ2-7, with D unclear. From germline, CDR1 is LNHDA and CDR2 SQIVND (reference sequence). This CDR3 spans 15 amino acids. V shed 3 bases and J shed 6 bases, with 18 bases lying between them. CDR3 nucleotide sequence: TGTGCCAGTAGTATGATTTCGAAACAGATGAGCGAGCAGTACTTC. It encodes CASSMISKQMSEQYF.

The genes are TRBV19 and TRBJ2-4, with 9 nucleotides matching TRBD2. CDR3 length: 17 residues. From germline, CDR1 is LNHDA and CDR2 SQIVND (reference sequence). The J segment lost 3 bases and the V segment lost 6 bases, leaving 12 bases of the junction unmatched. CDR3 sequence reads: CASSALASGNVKNIQYF. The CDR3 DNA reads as TGTGCCAGTAGCGCGCTGGCTAGCGGGAATGTCAAAAACATTCAGTACTTC.

CDR3 DNA: TGTGCCAGCAGTTACGCCGGGACTAGCGGGGTGGAGACCCAGTACTTC. This encodes CASSYAGTSGVETQYF. This chain links TRBV6-5 with TRBJ2-5; TRBD2 aligns across 13 bases. Germline CDR1 is MNHEY and CDR2 is SVGAGI. The CDR3 has 16 residues. V lost 2 bases, J lost 5 bases, and 5 bases stayed unmatched.

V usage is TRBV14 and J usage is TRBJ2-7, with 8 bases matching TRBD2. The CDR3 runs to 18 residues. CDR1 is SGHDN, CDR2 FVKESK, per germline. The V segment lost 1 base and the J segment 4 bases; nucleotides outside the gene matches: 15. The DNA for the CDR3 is TGTGCCAGCAGCCAAGTGGTAGGTTCTCTAGCGGGTCTATACGAGCAGTACTTC. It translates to CASSQVVGSLAGLYEQYF.

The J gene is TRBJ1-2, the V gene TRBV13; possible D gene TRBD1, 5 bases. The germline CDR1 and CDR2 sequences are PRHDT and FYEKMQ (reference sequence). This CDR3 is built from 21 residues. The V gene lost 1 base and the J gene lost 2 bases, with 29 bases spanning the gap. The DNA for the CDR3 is TGTGCCAGCAGCTTAGAATACACCCACCGCGGGACCGCCGCTATCAACTATGGCTACACCTTC. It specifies CASSLEYTHRGTAAINYGYTF. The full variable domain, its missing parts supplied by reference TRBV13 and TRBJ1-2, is AAGVIQSPRHLIKEKRETATLKCYPIPRHDTVYWYQQGPGQDPQFLISFYEKMQSDKGSIPDRFSAQQFSDYHSELNMSSLELGDSALYFCASSLEYTHRGTAAINYGYTFGSGTRLTVV.

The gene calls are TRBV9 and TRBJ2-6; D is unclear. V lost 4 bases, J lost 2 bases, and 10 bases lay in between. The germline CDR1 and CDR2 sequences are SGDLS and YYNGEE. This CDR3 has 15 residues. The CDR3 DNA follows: TGTGCCAGCAGCTACGGGTACGCTGGGGCCAACGTCCTGACTTTC. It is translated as CASSYGYAGANVLTF.

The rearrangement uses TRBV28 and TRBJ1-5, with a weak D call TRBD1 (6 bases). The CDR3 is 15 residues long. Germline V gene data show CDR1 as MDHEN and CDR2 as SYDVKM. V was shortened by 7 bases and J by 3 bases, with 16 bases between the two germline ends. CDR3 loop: CASTIFTGYNQPQHF. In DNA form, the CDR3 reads TGTGCCAGCACCATCTTCACAGGGTACAATCAGCCCCAGCATTTT. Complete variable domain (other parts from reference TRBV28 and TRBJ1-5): DVKVTQSSRYLVKRTGEKVFLECVQDMDHENMFWYRQDPGLGLRLIYFSYDVKMKEKGDIPEGYSVSREKKERFSLILESASTNQTSMYLCASTIFTGYNQPQHFGDGTRLSIL.

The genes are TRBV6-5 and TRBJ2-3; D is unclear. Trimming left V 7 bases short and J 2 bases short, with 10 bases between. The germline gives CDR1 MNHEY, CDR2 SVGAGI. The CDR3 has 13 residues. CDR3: CASMAESTDTQYF. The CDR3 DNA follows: TGTGCCAGCATGGCGGAGTCCACAGATACGCAGTATTTT.

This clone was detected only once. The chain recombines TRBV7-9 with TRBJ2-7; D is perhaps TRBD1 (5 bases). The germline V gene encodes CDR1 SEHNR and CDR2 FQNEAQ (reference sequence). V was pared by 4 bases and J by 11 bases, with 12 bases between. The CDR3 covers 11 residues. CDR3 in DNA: TGTGCCAGCAGCTACCAGGGTCCTGAGTACTTC. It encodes CASSYQGPEYF.

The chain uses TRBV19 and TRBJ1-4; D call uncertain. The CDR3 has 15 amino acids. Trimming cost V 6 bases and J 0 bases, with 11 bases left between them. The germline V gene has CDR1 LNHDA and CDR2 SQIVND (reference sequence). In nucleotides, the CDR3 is TGTGCCAGTAGGGGTGGAAGAGCAACTAATGAAAAACTGTTTTTT. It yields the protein CASRGGRATNEKLFF. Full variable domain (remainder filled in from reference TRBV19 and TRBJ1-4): DGGITQSPKYLFRKEGQNVTLSCEQNLNHDAMYWYRQDPGQGLRLIYYSQIVNDFQKGDIAEGYSVSREKKESFPLTVTSAQKNPTAFYLCASRGGRATNEKLFFGSGTQLSVL.

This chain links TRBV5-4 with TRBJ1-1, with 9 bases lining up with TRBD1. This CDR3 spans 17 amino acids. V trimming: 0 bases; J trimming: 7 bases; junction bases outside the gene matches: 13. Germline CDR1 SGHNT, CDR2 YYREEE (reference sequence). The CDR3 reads CASSLAGTGRPNVEAFF. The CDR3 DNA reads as TGTGCCAGCAGCTTGGCCGGGACAGGGCGACCTAACGTTGAAGCTTTCTTT.

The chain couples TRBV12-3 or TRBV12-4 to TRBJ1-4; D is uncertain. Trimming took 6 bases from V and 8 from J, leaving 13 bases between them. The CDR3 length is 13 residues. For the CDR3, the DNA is TGTGCCAGCAGCCCACGTCACGGGGAAAAACTGTTTTTT. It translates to CASSPRHGEKLFF.

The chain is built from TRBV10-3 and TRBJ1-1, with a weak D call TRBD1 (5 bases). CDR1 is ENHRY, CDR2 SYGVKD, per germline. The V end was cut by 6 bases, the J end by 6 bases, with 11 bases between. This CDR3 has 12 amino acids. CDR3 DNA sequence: TGTGCCATCAGGACGGGGGTCGCTGAAGCTTTCTTT. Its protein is CAIRTGVAEAFF.

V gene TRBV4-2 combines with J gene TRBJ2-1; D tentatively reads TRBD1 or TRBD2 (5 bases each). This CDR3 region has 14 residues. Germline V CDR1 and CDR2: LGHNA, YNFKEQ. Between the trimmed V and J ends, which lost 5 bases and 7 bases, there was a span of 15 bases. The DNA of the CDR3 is TGTGCCAGCAGCTTCGGGGCGGGTGGGAATGAGCAGTTCTTC. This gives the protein CASSFGAGGNEQFF.

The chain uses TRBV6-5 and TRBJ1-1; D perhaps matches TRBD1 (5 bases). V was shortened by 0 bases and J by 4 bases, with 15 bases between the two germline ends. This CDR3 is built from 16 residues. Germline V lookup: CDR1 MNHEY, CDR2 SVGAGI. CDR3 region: CASSYSIGAEGTEAFF. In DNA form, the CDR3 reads TGTGCCAGCAGTTACTCGATCGGGGCCGAGGGCACTGAAGCTTTCTTT.

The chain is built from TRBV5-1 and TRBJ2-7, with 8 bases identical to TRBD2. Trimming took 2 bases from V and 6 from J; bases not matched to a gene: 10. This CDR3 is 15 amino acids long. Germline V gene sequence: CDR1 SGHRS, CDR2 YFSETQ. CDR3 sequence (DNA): TGCGCCAGCAGCTTAGATCCGCGGGGGGAGCGCGAGCAGTACTTC. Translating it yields CASSLDPRGEREQYF.

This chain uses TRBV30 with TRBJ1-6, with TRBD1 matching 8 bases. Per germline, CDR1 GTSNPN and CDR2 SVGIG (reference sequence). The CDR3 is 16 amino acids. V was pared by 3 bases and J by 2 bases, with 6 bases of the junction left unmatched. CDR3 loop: CAWSLTGVPYNSPLHF. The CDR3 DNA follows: TGTGCCTGGAGCTTGACAGGGGTTCCCTATAATTCACCCCTCCACTTT.

CDR3 loop: CAWKRYTLTFTGGADSGNTIYF. The DNA for the CDR3 is TGTGCCTGGAAGAGATATACCCTTACTTTTACAGGGGGCGCCGACTCTGGAAACACCATATATTTT. The chain carries TRBV30 and TRBJ1-3, with TRBD1 identical over 9 bases. CDR1 and CDR2 from the germline V gene are GTSNPN and SVGIG (reference sequence). V lost 4 bases to trimming and J lost 0 bases; unmatched junction nucleotides: 25. The CDR3 extends over 22 amino acids.

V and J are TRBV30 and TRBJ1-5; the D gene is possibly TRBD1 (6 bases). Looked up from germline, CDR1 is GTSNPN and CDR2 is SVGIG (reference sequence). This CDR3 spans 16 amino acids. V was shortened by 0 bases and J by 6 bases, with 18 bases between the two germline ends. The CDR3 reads CAWSVPSGVGGQPQHF. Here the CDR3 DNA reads TGTGCCTGGAGTGTACCCTCAGGGGTCGGGGGTCAGCCCCAGCATTTT.

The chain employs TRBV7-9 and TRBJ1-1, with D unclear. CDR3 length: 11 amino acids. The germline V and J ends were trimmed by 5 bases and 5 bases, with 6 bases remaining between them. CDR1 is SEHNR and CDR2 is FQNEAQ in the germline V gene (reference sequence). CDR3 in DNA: TGTGCCAGCAGCCGTGAAACTGAAGCTTTCTTT. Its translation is CASSRETEAFF.

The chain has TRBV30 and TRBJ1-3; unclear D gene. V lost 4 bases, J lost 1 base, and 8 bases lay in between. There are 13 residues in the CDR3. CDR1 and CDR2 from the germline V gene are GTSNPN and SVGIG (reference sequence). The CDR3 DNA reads TGTGCCTGGACCCGGGGTTCTGGAAACACCATATATTTT. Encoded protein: CAWTRGSGNTIYF.

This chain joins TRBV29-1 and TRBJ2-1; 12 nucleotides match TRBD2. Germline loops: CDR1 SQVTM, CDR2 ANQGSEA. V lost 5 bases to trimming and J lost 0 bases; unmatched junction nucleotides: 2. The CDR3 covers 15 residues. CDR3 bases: TGCAGCGTTTTGACTAGCGGGAGCTCCTACAATGAGCAGTTCTTC. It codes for CSVLTSGSSYNEQFF.

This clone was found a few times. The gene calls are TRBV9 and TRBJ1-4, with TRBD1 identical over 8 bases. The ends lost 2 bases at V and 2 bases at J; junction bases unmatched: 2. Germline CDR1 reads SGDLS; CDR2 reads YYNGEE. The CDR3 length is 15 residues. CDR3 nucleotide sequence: TGTGCCAGCAGCGTCACAGGGGGGACTAATGAAAAACTGTTTTTT. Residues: CASSVTGGTNEKLFF.